This entry is about one T cell receptor beta chain. The antigen is undetermined. V was clipped by 3 bases and J by 8 bases; unmatched bases: 5. CDR1 KGHSH and CDR2 LQKENI come from the germline V gene. This CDR3 is built from 13 residues. The data were obtained in a study of cytomegalovirus exposure and HLA in healthy donors. General study points: Later analysis associated a missense DCLRE1C variant with TCR beta V- and J-gene trimming. Within an earlier analysis, most TCR beta V segments proved productive either about 87% or about 30% of the time.

PCR was performed using 60 Vbeta and 13 Jbeta primers. Clones were read by immunoSEQ multiplex PCR, and TCRdb kept only the in-frame ones, dropping some. Among 35,000 to 45,000 clones listed, roughly three quarters were seen once. The chain has TRBV18 and TRBJ1-2; 8 bases match TRBD1. The source of this sequence is a man aged 25 to 40 in good health and CMV-seronegative. The specimen was PBMCs. The CDR3 DNA reads TGTGCCAGCTCACCCGACAGGGGTGAAGGCTACACCTTC. Amino acids: CASSPDRGEGYTF.